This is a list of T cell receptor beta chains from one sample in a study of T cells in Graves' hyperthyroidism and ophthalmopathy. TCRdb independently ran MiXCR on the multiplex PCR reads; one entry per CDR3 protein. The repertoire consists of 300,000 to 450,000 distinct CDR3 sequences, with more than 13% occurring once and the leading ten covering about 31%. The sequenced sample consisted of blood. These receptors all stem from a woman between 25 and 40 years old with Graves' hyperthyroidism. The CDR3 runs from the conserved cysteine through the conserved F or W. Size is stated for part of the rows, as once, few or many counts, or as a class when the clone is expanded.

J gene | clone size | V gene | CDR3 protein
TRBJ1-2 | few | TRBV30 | CAWSPPGNYGYTF
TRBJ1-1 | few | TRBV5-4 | CASSLYSGATEAFF
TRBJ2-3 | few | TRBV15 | CATSGEQGNTQYF
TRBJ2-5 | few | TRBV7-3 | CASSPEGLAGPETQYF
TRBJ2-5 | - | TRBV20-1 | CSANDGGSLETQYF
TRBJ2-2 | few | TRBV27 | CASRLSRHAGELFF
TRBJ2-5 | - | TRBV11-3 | CASSCPVWGGSGWETQYF
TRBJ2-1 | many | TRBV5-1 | CASSPGLWNEQFF
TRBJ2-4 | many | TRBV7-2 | CASSLVSPKNIQYF
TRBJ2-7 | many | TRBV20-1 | CSATGTSSSYEQYF
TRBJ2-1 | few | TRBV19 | CASSIRGLAGGVNEQFF
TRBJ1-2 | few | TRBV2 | CASRRPSTGSNYGYTF
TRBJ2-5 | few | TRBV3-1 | CASSQGPGRAYF
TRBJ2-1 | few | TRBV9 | CASSVRTSGRGNEQFF
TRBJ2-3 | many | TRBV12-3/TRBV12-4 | CASSLRDSPTDTQYF
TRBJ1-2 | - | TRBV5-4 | CASSPRGEDHNYGYTF
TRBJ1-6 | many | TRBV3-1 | CASSSDASGYRRSPLHF
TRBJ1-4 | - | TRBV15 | CATSGGQGSEKLFF
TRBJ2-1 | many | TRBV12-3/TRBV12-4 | CASSRQGGEQFF
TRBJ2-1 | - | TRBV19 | CASSIWTGVFNEQFF
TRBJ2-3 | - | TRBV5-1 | CASTRGNPSSTDTQYF
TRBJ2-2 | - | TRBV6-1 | CASGPRQGITGELFF
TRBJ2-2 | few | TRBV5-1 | CASAHPGTGELFF
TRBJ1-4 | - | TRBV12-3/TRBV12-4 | CASSLTDNEKLFF
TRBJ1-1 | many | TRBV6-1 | CASSLTHRTNTNTEAFF
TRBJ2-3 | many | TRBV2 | CASSGQGEDTQYF
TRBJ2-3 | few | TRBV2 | CASSDVGLAGADTQYF
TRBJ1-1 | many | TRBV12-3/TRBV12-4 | CASSFGQVYTEAFF
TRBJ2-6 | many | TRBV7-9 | CASSLAPDSGANVLTF
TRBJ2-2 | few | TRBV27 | CASSFWYTGELFF
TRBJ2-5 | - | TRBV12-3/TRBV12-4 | CASSHLPSGRQETQYF